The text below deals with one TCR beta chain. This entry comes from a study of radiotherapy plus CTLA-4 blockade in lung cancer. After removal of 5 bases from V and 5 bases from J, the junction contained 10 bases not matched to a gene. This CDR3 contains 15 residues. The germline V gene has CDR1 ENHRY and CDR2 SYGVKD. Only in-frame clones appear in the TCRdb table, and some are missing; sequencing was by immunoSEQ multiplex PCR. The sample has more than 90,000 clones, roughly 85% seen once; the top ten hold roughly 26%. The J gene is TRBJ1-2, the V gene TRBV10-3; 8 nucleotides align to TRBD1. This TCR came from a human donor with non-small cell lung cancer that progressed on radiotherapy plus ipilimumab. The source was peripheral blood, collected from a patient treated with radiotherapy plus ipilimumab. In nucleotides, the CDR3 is TGTGCCATCAGTCCGGGACAGGAAGCTTCTTATGGCTACACCTTC. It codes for CAISPGQEASYGYTF.